The present T cell receptor (beta chain) was sequenced within a study of shared clonotypes between healthy human individuals. Study-level points and caveats: Few donors limited the genetic and exposure-history diversity represented. Relative to clonotypes present in all four donors, those not shared had lower generation probabilities.

Germline V gene data show CDR1 as SEHNR and CDR2 as FQNEAQ (reference sequence). This CDR3 comprises 15 residues. The V gene lost 5 bases and the J gene lost 0 bases, with 10 bases spanning the gap. Genomic DNA of each subset was evenly split across several immunoSEQ plates. The table came from immunoSEQ multiplex PCR; TCRdb's copy has only in-frame clones and leaves some out. The table lists about 1 million clones, approximately 72% of them singletons. This clone was counted only a few times. Its antigen is undetermined. The V call is TRBV7-9, the J call TRBJ1-4, with a possible D match to TRBD1 (5 bases). Source material: memory CD4+ T cells sorted from blood. Sample subset: CD45RA-negative fraction. The receptor was isolated from a man younger than 35 in good health. CDR3 nucleotides: TGTGCCAGCAGCCGCCGGACAACAACTAATGAAAAACTGTTTTTT. Amino acids: CASSRRTTTNEKLFF. Full variable domain (remainder filled in from reference TRBV7-9 and TRBJ1-4): DTGVSQNPRHKITKRGQNVTFRCDPISEHNRLYWYRQTLGQGPEFLTYFQNEAQLEKSRLLSDRFSAERPKGSFSTLEIQRTEQGDSAMYLCASSRRTTTNEKLFFGSGTQLSVL.